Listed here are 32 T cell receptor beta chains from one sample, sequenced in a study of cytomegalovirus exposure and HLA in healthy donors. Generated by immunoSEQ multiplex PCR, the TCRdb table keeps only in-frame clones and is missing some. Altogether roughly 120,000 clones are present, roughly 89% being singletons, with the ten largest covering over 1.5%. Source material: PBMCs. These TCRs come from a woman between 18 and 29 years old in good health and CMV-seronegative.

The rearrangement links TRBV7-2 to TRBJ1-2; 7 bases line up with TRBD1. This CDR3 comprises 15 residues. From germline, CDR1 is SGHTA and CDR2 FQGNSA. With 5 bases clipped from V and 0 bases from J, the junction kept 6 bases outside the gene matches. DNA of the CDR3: TGTGCCAGCAGCGTTAGAGGACAGGCTAACTATGGCTACACCTTC. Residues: CASSVRGQANYGYTF.

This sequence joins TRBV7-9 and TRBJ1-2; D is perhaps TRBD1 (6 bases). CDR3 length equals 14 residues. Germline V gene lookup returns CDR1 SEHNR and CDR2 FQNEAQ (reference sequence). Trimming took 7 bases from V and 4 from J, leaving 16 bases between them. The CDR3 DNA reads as TGTGCCAGCACAAAGAGGACAGATTTCTATGGCTACACCTTC. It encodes CASTKRTDFYGYTF.

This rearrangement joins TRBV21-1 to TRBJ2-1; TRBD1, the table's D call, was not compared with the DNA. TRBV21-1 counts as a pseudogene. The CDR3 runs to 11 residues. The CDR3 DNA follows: TGTGCCAGCAGCCTACAGAACGGGCAGTTCTTC. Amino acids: CASSLQNGQFF.

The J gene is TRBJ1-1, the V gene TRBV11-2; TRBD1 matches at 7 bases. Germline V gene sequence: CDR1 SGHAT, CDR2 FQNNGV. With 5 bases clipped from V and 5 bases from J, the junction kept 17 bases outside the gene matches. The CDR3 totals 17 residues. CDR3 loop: CASSPKSQGGPKTEAFF. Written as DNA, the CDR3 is TGTGCCAGCAGCCCAAAAAGTCAGGGGGGCCCGAAGACTGAAGCTTTCTTT.

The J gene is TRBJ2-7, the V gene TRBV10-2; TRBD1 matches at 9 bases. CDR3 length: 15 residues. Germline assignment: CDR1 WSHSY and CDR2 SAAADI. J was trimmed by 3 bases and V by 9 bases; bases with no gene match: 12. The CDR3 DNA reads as TGCGCCAGTCGGGCCCTACCGGGACAGGGCTACGAGCAGTACTTC. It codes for CASRALPGQGYEQYF.

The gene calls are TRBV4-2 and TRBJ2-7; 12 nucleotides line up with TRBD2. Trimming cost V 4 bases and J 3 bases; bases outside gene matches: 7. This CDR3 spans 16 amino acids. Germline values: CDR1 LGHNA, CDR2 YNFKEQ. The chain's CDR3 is CASSRETSGSLYEQYF. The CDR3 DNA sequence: TGTGCCAGCAGCCGGGAGACTAGCGGGAGTCTCTACGAGCAGTACTTC.

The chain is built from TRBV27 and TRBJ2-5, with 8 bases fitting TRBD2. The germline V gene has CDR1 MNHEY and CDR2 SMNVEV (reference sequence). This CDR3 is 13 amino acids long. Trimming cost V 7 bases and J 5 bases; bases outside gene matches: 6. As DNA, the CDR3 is TGTGCCAGCACCGGGACTAGTGGGGAGACCCAGTACTTC. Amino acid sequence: CASTGTSGETQYF.

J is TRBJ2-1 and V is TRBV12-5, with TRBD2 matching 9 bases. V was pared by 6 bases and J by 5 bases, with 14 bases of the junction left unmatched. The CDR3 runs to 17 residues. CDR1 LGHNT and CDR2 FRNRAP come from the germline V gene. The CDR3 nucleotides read TGTGCTAGTGGGTGGGCCTTGGCGGGAGGGAAGAACAATGAGCAGTTCTTC. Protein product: CASGWALAGGKNNEQFF. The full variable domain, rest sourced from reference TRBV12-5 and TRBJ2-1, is DARVTQTPRHKVTEMGQEVTMRCQPILGHNTVFWYRQTMMQGLELLAYFRNRAPLDDSGMPKDRFSAEMPDATLATLKIQPSEPRDSAVYFCASGWALAGGKNNEQFFGPGTRLTVL.

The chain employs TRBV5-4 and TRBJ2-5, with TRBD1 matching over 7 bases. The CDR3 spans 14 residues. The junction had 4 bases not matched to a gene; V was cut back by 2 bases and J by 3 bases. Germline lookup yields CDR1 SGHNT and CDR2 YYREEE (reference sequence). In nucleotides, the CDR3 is TGTGCCAGCAGCTTATCCGGGACAGAAGAGACCCAGTACTTC. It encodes CASSLSGTEETQYF.

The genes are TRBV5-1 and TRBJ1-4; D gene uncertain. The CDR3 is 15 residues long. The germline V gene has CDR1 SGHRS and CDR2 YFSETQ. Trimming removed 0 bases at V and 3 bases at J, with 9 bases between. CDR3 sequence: CASSLGGSPNEKLFF. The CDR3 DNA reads TGCGCCAGCAGCTTGGGAGGAAGTCCTAATGAAAAACTGTTTTTT.

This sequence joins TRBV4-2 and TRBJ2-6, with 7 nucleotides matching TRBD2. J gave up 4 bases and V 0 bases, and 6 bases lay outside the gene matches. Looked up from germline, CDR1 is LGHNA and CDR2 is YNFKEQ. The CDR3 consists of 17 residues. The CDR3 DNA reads TGTGCCAGCAGCCAAGACGGGAGGTCGAGAGGGGCCAACGTCCTGACTTTC. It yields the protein CASSQDGRSRGANVLTF.

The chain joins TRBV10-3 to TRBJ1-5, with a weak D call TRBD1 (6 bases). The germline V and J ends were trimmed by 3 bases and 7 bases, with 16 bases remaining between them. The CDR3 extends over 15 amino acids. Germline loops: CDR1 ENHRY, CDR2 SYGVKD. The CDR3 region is CAISDRAGDGQPQHF. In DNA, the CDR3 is TGTGCCATCAGTGATAGGGCAGGGGACGGCCAGCCCCAGCATTTT.

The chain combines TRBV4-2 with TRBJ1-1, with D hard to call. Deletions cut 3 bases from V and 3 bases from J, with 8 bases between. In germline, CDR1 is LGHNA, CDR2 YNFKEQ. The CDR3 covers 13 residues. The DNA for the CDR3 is TGTGCCAGCAGCCAGGGCAGCCACACTGAAGCTTTCTTT. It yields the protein CASSQGSHTEAFF.

The CDR3 sequence: CASSLDRGYGYTF. The CDR3 bases are TGTGCCAGCAGTTTAGACAGGGGGTATGGCTACACCTTC. V is TRBV27 and J is TRBJ1-2; the match to TRBD1 covers 9 bases. V lost 2 bases, J lost 5 bases, and 0 bases stayed unmatched. The CDR3 has 13 residues. Germline lookup yields CDR1 MNHEY and CDR2 SMNVEV (reference sequence).

The CDR3 sequence: CASSTGVGEKPQHF. The CDR3 DNA reads TGTGCCAGCAGTACAGGGGTAGGAGAGAAGCCCCAGCATTTT. The chain couples TRBV2 to TRBJ1-5; TRBD1 matches 7 bases. The ends lost 5 bases at V and 8 bases at J; junction bases unmatched: 9. This CDR3 spans 14 amino acids. Germline V gene lookup returns CDR1 SNHLY and CDR2 FYNNEI.

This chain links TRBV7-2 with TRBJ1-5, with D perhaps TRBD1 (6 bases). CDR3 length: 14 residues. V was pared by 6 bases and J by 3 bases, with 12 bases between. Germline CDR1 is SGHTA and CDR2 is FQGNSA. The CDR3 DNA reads TGTGCCAGCAGGCTAGGGGGATTCAATCAGCCCCAGCATTTT. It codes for CASRLGGFNQPQHF.

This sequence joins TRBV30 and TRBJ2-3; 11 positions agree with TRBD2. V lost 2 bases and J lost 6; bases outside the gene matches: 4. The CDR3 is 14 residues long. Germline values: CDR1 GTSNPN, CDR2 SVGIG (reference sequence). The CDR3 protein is CAWSQTSGADTQYF. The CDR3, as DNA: TGTGCCTGGAGTCAGACTAGCGGGGCCGATACGCAGTATTTT. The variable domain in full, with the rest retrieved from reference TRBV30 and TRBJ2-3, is SQTIHQWPATLVQPVGSPLSLECTVEGTSNPNLYWYRQAAGRGLQLLFYSVGIGQISSEVPQNLSASRPQDRQFILSSKKLLLSDSGFYLCAWSQTSGADTQYFGPGTRLTVL.

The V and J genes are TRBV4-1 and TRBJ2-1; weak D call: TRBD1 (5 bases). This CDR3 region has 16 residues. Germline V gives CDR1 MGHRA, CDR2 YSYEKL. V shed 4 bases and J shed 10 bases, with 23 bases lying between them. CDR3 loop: CASSLPRQGPMGEQFF. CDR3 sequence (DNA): TGCGCCAGCAGCCTACCCCGGCAGGGCCCTATGGGAGAGCAGTTCTTC.

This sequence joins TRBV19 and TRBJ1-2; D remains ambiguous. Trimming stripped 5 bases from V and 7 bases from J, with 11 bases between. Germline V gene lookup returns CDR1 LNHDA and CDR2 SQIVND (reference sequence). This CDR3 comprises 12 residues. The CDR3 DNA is TGTGCCAGTAGTGCGGCCGCGGGTGGCTACACCTTC. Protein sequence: CASSAAAGGYTF.

The CDR3 nucleotides are TGCAGCGTTGAAGGGACAGGGGTCCCAGATACGCAGTATTTT. This codes for CSVEGTGVPDTQYF. The V call is TRBV29-1, the J call TRBJ2-3; 9 bases are a match to TRBD1. Per germline, CDR1 SQVTM and CDR2 ANQGSEA. The length of the CDR3 is 14 residues. The V segment lost 1 base and the J segment 4 bases; nucleotides outside the gene matches: 3.

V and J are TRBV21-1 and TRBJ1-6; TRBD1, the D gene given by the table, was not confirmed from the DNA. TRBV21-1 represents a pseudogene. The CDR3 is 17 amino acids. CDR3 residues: CASSNGQGVSYNSPLHF. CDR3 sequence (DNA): TGTGCCAGCAGCAATGGACAGGGCGTCTCCTATAATTCACCCCTCCACTTT.

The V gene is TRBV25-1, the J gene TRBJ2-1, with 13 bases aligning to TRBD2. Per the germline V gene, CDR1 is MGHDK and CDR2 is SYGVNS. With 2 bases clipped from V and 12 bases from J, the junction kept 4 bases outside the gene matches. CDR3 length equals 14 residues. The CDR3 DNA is TGTGCCAGCAGTGAAAGGACTAGCGGGGGCGGGCAGTTCTTC. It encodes CASSERTSGGGQFF.

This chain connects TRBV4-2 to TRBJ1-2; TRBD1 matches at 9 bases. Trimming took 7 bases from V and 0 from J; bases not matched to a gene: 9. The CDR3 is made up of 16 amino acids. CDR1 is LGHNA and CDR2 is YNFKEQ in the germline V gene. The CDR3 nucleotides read TGTGCCAGCATCCCAAACACAGGGGGCACTAACTATGGCTACACCTTC. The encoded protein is CASIPNTGGTNYGYTF.

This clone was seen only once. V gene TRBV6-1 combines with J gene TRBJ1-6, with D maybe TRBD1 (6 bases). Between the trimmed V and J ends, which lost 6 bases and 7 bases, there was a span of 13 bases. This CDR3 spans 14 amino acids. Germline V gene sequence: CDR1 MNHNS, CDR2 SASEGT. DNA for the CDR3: TGTGCCAGCAGGATCGACAGGCGCAATTCACCCCTCCACTTT. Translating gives CASRIDRRNSPLHF.

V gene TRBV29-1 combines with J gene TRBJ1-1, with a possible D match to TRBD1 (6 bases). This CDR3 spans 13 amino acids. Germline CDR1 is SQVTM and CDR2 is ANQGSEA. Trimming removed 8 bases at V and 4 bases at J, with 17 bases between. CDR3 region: CSPSTGQGTEAFF. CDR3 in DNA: TGCAGCCCTTCGACAGGCCAGGGCACTGAAGCTTTCTTT. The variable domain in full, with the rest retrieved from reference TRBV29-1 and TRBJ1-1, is SAVISQKPSRDICQRGTSLTIQCQVDSQVTMMFWYRQQPGQSLTLIATANQGSEATYESGFVIDKFPISRPNLTFSTLTVSNMSPEDSSIYLCSPSTGQGTEAFFGQGTRLTVV.

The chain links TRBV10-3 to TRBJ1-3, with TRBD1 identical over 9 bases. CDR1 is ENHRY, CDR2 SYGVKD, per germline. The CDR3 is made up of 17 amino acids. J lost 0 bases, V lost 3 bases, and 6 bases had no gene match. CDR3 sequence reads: CAISDTGQGFSGNTIYF. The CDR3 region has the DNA TGTGCCATCAGTGACACGGGACAGGGCTTCTCTGGAAACACCATATATTTT.

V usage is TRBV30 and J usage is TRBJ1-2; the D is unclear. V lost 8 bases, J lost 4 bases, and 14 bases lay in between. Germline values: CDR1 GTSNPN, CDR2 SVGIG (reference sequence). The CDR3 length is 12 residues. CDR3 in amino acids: CARFAGSYGYTF. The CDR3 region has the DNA TGTGCCCGATTTGCAGGTTCCTATGGCTACACCTTC. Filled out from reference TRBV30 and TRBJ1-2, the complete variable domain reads SQTIHQWPATLVQPVGSPLSLECTVEGTSNPNLYWYRQAAGRGLQLLFYSVGIGQISSEVPQNLSASRPQDRQFILSSKKLLLSDSGFYLCARFAGSYGYTFGSGTRLTVV.

DNA for the CDR3: TGTGCCAGCAGCCAAGATTTTACTAGCAGGACAGGGGACTACGAGCAGTACTTC. Translated: CASSQDFTSRTGDYEQYF. The V call is TRBV4-2, the J call TRBJ2-7; TRBD1 aligns across 9 bases. The CDR3 length is 18 residues. V dropped 0 bases and J dropped 3; count of bases not matched to a gene: 12. CDR1 LGHNA and CDR2 YNFKEQ come from the germline V gene.

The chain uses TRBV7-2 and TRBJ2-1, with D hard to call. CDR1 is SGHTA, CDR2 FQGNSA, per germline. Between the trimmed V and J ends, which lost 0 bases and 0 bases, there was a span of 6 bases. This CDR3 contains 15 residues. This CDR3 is CASSLALSSYNEQFF. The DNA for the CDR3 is TGTGCCAGCAGCTTAGCTCTGAGCTCCTACAATGAGCAGTTCTTC.

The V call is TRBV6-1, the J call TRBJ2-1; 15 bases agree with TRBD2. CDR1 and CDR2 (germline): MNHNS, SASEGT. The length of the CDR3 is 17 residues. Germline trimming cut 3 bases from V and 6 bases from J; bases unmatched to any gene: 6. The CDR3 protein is CASSELRTSGRANEQFF. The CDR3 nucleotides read TGTGCCAGCAGTGAGCTGCGGACTAGCGGGAGGGCCAATGAGCAGTTCTTC.

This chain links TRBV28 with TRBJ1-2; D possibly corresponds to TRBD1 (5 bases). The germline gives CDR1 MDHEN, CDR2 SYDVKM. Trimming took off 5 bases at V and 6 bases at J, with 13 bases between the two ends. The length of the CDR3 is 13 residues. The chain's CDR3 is CASSQVGGHGYTF. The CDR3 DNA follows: TGTGCCAGCAGTCAAGTGGGGGGTCATGGCTACACCTTC.

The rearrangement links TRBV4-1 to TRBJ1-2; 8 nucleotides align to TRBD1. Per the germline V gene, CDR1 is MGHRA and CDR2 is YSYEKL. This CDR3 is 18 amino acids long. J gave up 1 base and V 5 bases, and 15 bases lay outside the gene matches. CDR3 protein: CASSYRQGITEINYGYTF. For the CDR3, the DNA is TGCGCCAGCAGCTACCGACAGGGGATTACAGAAATTAACTATGGCTACACCTTC.